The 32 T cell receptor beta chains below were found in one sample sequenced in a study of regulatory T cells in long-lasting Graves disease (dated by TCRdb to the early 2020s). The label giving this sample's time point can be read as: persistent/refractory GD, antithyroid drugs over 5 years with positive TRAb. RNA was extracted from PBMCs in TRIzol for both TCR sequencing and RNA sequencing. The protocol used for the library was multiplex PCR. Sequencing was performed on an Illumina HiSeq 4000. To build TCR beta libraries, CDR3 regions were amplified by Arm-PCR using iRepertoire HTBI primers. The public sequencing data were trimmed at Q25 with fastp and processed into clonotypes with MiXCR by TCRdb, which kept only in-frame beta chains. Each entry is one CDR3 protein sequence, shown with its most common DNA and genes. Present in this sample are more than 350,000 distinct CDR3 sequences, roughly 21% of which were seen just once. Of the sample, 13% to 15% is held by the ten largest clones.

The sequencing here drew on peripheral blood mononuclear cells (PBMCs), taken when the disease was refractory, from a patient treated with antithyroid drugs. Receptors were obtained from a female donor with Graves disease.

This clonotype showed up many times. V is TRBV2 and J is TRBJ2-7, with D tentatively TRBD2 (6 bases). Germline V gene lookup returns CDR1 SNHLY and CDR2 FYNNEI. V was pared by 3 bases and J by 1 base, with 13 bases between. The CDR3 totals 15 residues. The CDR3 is CASSDQEGRSYEQYF. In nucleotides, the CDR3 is TGTGCCAGCAGTGATCAGGAGGGGAGGTCCTACGAGCAGTACTTC.

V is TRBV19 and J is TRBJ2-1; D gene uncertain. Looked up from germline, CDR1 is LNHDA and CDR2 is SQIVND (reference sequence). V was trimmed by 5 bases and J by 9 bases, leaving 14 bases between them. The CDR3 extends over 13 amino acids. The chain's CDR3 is CASSSQGRGEQFF. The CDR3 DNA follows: TGTGCCAGTAGTTCCCAAGGTCGTGGTGAGCAGTTCTTC.

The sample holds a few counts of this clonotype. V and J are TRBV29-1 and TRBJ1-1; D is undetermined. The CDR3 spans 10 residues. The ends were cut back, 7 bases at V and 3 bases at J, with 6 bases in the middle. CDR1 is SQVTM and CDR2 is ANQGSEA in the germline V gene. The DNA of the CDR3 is TGCAGCGGTCAAGACACTGAAGCTTTCTTT. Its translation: CSGQDTEAFF.

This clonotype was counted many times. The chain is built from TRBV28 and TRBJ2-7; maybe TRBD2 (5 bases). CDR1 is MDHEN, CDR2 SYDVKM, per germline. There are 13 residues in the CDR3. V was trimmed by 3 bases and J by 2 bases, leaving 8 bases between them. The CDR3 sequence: CASSFTSPYEQYF. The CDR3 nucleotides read TGTGCCAGCAGTTTTACTAGTCCCTACGAGCAGTACTTC.

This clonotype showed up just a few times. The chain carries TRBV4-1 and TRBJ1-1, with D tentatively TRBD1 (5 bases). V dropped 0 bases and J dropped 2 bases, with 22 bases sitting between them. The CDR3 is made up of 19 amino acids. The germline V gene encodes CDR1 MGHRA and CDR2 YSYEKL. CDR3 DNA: TGCGCCAGCAGCCAAGATTATGGTTATGGGACGGAGGTTAACACTGAAGCTTTCTTT. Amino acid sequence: CASSQDYGYGTEVNTEAFF.

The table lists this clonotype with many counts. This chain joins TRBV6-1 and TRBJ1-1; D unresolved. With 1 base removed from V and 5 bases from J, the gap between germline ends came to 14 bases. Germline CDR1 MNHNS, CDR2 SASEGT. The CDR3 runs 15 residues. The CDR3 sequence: CASSEGTLGGTEAFF. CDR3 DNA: TGTGCCAGCAGTGAAGGGACCTTGGGAGGAACTGAAGCTTTCTTT.

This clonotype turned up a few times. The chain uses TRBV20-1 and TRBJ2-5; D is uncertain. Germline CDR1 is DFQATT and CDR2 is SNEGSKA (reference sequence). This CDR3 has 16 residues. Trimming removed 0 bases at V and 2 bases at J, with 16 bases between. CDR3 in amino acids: CSARDYLGFSQETQYF. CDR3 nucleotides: TGCAGTGCTAGAGATTATCTAGGGTTTTCACAAGAGACCCAGTACTTC.

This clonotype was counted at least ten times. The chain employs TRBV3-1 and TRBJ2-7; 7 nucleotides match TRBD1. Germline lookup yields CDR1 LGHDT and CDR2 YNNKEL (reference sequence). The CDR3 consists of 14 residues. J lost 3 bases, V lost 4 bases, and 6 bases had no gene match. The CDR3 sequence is CASSPSRDSYEQYF. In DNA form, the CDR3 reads TGTGCCAGCAGCCCTAGCCGGGACAGCTACGAGCAGTACTTC.

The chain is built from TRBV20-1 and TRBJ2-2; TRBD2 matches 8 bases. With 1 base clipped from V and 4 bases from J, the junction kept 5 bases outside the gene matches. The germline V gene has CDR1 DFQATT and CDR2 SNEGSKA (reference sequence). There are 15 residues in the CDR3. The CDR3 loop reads CSARAAGVGTGELFF. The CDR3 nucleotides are TGCAGTGCTAGAGCAGCGGGAGTTGGCACCGGGGAGCTGTTTTTT.

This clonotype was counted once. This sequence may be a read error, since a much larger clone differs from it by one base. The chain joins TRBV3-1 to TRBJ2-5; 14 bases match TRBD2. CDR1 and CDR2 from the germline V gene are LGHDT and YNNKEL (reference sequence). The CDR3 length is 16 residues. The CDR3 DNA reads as TGTGCCGGCAGTCCTACCGGGACTAGCGGGAGAGAGACCCAGTACTTC. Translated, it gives CAGSPTGTSGRETQYF.

The CDR3 DNA is TGTGCCAGCAGTTTAATGTCAGGGGGCGGTGGGCCCCAGCATTTT. This codes for CASSLMSGGGGPQHF. This sequence joins TRBV12-3 or TRBV12-4 and TRBJ1-5; 8 positions match TRBD1. The CDR3 runs to 15 residues. The trim removed 2 bases at V and 9 bases at J, leaving 9 bases unmatched.

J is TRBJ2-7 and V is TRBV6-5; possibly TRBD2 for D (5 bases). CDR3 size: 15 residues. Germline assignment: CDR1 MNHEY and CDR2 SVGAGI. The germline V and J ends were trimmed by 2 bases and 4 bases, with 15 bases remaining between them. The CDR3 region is CASSYRAARGYEQYF. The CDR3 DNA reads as TGTGCCAGCAGTTACAGGGCCGCCCGGGGTTACGAGCAGTACTTC.

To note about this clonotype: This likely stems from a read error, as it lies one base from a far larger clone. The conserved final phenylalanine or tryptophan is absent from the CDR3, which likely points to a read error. CDR3 in DNA: TGTGCCAGCGGCCGGGACTACTCGGACTGGGACGAGCAGTACCTC. This codes for CASGRDYSDWDEQYL. The chain links TRBV2 to TRBJ2-7, with 7 nucleotides matching TRBD2. V was clipped by 8 bases and J by 5 bases; unmatched bases: 15. Germline values: CDR1 SNHLY, CDR2 FYNNEI. This CDR3 is built from 15 residues.

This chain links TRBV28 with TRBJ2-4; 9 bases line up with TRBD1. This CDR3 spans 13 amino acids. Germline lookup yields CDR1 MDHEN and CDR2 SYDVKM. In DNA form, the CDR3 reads TGTGCTACGGGCCGACAGGGGGTGGCCATTCAGTACTTC. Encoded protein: CATGRQGVAIQYF.

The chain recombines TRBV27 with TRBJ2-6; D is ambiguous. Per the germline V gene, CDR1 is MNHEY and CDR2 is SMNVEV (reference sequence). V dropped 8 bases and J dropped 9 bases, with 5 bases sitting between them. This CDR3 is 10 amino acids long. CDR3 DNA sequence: TGTGCCAGCGGCTACAACGTCCTGACTTTC. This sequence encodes CASGYNVLTF.

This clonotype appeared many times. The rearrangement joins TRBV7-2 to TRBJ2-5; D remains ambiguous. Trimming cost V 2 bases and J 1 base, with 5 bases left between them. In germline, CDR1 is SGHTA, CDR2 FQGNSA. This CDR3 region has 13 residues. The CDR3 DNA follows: TGTGCCAGCAGCTTATTCGCCCAAGAGACCCAGTACTTC. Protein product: CASSLFAQETQYF.

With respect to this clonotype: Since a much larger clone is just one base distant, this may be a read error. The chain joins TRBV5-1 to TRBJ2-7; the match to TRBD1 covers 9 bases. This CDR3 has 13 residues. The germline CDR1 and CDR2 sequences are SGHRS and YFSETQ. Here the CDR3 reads CASSFTGGHEQCF. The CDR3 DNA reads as TGCGCCAGCAGCTTCACAGGGGGCCACGAGCAGTGCTTC.

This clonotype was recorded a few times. CDR3 in amino acids: CAGFGTGAHEQYF. The CDR3 DNA reads as TGTGCCGGGTTCGGGACAGGGGCCCACGAGCAGTACTTC. J is TRBJ2-7 and V is TRBV30, with TRBD1 matching over 10 bases. V lost 8 bases to trimming and J lost 5 bases; unmatched junction nucleotides: 9. Germline lookup yields CDR1 GTSNPN and CDR2 SVGIG (reference sequence). The CDR3 loop spans 13 amino acids. The complete variable domain, with remaining parts taken from reference TRBV30 and TRBJ2-7, reads SQTIHQWPATLVQPVGSPLSLECTVEGTSNPNLYWYRQAAGRGLQLLFYSVGIGQISSEVPQNLSASRPQDRQFILSSKKLLLSDSGFYLCAGFGTGAHEQYFGPGTRLTVT.

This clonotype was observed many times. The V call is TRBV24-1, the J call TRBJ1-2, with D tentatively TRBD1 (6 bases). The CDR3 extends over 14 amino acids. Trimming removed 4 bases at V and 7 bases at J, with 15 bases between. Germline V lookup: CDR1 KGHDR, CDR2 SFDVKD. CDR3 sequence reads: CATSDLDRTGGYTF. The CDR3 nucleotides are TGTGCCACCAGTGACCTGGACAGAACAGGTGGCTACACCTTC.

The CDR3 DNA reads as TGTGCCAGCAGTCCCAACCCCGGGATCCAAGAGACCCAGTACTTC. Its translation: CASSPNPGIQETQYF. The rearrangement uses TRBV6-1 and TRBJ2-5; tentative D call: TRBD2 (5 bases). CDR1 is MNHNS, CDR2 SASEGT, per germline. CDR3 length: 15 residues. V gave up 5 bases and J gave up 1 base, with 14 bases separating them.

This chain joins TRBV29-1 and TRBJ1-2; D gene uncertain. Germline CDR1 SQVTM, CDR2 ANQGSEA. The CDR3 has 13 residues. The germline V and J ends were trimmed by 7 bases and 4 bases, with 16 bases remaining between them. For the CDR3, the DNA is TGCAGCGCTACCGAGGGAGACGGCTATGGCTACACCTTC. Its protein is CSATEGDGYGYTF.

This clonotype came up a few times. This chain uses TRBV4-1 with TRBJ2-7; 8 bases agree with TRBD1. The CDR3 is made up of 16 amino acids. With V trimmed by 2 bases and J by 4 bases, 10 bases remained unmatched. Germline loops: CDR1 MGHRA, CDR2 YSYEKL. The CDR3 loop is CASSQSWGTGEYEQYF. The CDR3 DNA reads TGCGCCAGCAGCCAAAGTTGGGGGACAGGCGAATACGAGCAGTACTTC.

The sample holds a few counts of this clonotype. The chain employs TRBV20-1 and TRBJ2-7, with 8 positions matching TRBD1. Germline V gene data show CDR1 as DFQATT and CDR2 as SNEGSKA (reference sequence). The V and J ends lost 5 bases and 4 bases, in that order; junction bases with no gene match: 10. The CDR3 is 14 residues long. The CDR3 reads CSADGARGQYEQYF. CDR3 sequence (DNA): TGCAGTGCTGACGGGGCCAGGGGGCAATACGAGCAGTACTTC.

This CDR3 reads CSARAWLEVGGGYEQYF. DNA of the CDR3: TGCAGTGCTAGAGCTTGGTTGGAAGTGGGGGGAGGCTACGAGCAGTACTTC. V gene TRBV20-1 combines with J gene TRBJ2-7, with D perhaps TRBD2 (6 bases). The germline CDR1 and CDR2 sequences are DFQATT and SNEGSKA (reference sequence). CDR3 length: 17 residues. Trimming cost V 1 base and J 3 bases, with 22 bases left between them.

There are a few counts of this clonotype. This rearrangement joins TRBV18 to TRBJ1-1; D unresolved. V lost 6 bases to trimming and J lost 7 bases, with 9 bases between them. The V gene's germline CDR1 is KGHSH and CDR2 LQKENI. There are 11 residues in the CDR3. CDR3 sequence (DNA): TGTGCCAGCTCGACCGGGAGTGAAGCTTTCTTT. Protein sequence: CASSTGSEAFF.

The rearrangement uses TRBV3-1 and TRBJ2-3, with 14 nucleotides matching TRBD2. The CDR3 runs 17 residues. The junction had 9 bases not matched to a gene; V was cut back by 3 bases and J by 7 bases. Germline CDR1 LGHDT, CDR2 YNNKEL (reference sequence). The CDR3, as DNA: TGTGCCAGCAGCCAGCGTGGTCGGACTAGCGGGAGGAATACGCAGTATTTT. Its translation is CASSQRGRTSGRNTQYF.

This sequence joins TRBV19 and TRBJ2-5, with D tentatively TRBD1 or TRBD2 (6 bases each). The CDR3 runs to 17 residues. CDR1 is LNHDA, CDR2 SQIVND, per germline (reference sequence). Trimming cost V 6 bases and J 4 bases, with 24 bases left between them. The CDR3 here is CASSQAGDSTGPETQYF. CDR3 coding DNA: TGTGCCAGTAGCCAAGCTGGGGACTCGACAGGACCAGAGACCCAGTACTTC. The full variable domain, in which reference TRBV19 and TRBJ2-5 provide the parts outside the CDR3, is DGGITQSPKYLFRKEGQNVTLSCEQNLNHDAMYWYRQDPGQGLRLIYYSQIVNDFQKGDIAEGYSVSREKKESFPLTVTSAQKNPTAFYLCASSQAGDSTGPETQYFGPGTRLLVL.

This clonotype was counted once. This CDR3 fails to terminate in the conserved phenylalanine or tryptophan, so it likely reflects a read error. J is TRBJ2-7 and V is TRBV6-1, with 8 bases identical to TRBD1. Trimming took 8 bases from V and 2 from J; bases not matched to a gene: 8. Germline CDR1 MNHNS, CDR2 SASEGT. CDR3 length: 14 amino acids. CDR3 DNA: TGTGCCAGCGGCGGAACAGGGGGTCCCTACGAGCAGTACCTC. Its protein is CASGGTGGPYEQYL.

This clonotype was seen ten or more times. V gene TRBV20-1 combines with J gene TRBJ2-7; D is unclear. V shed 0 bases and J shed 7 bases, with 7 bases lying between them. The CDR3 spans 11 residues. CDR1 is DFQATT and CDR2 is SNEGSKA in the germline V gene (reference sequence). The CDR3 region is CSARDRREQYF. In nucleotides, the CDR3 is TGCAGTGCTAGAGATCGAAGGGAGCAGTACTTC.

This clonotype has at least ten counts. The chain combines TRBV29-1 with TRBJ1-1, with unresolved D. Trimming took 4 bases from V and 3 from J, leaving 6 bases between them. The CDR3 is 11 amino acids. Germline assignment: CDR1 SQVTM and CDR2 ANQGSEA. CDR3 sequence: CSVVVYTEAFF. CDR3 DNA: TGCAGCGTTGTGGTTTACACTGAAGCTTTCTTT.

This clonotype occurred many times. The CDR3 protein is CAISDPTQGRQPQHF. As DNA, the CDR3 is TGTGCCATCAGTGACCCGACACAGGGTCGACAGCCCCAGCATTTT. The chain combines TRBV10-3 with TRBJ1-5, with a tentative D call TRBD1 (6 bases). Germline V gene lookup returns CDR1 ENHRY and CDR2 SYGVKD. The CDR3 consists of 15 residues. The ends were cut back, 3 bases at V and 7 bases at J, with 16 bases in the middle.

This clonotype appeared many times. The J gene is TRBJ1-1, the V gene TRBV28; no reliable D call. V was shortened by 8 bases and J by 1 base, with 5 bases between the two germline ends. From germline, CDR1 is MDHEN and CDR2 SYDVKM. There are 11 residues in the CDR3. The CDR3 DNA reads TGTGCCAGCGTTGGGAACACTGAAGCTTTCTTT. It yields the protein CASVGNTEAFF.